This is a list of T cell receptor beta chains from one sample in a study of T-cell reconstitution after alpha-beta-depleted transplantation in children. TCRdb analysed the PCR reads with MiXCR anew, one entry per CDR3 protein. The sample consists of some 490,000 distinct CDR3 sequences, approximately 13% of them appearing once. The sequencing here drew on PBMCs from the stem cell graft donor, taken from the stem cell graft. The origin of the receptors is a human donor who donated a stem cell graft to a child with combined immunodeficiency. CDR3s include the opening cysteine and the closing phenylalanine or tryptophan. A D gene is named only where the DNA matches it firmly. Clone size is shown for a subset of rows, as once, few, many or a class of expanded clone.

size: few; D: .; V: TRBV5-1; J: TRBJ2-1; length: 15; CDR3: CASSLLTGGDNEQFF; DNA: TGCGCCAGCAGCTTACTTACAGGGGGGGACAATGAGCAGTTCTTC
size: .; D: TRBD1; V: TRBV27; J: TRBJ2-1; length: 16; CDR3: CASSLSRRDRDNEQFF; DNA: TGTGCCAGCAGTTTATCTCGGAGGGACAGGGACAATGAGCAGTTCTTC
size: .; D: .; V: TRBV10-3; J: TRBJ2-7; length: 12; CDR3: CAISPPGNEQYF; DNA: TGTGCCATCAGCCCCCCAGGGAACGAGCAGTACTTC
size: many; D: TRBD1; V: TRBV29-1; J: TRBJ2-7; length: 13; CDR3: CSVSGGQTYEQYF; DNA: TGCAGCGTTTCAGGGGGACAGACCTACGAGCAGTACTTC
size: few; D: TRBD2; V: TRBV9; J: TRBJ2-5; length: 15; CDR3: CASSISGGARETQYF; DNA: TGTGCCAGCAGCATTAGCGGGGGGGCCAGAGAGACCCAGTACTTC
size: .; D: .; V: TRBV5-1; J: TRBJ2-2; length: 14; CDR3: CASSLVAYTGELFF; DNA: TGCGCCAGCAGCTTGGTAGCCTACACCGGGGAGCTGTTTTTT
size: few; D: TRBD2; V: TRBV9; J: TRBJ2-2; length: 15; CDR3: CASSAAGGPTGELFF; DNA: TGTGCCAGCAGCGCCGCGGGGGGTCCCACCGGGGAGCTGTTTTTT
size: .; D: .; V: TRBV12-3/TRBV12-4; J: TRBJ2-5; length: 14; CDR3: CASSLGNYQETQYF; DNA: TGTGCCAGCAGCCTAGGGAATTACCAAGAGACCCAGTACTTC
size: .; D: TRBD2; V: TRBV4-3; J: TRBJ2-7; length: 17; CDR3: CASSQGSLLAGVVEQYF; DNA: TGCGCCAGCAGCCAGGGATCCCTCCTAGCGGGAGTAGTCGAGCAGTACTTC
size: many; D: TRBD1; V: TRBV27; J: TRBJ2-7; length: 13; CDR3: CASSLRQGREQYF; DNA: TGTGCCAGCAGCTTAAGACAGGGTCGCGAGCAGTACTTC
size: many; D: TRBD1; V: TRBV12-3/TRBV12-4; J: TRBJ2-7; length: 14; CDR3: CASSLGQGRYEQYF; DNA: TGTGCCAGCAGCCTGGGACAGGGGAGATACGAGCAGTACTTC
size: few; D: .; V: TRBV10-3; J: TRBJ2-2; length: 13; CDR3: CAISELNTGELFF; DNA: TGTGCCATCAGTGAACTGAACACCGGGGAGCTGTTTTTT
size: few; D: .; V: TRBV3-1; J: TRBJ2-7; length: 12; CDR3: CASSQDEYEQYF; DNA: TGTGCCAGCAGCCAAGATGAGTACGAGCAGTACTTC
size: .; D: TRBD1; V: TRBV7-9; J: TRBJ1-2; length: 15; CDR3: CASRTRGQGNYGYTF; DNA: TGTGCCAGCAGGACGAGAGGACAGGGCAACTATGGCTACACCTTC
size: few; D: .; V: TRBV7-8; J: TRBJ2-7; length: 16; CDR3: CASSLADPASSYEQYF; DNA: TGTGCCAGCAGCTTAGCTGACCCTGCTAGCTCCTACGAGCAGTACTTC
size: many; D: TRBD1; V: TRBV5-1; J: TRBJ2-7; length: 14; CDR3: CASSRTGNPYEQYF; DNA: TGCGCCAGCAGCAGGACAGGCAACCCCTACGAGCAGTACTTC
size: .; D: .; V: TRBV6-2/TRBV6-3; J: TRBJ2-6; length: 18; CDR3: CASSYDQRRASGANVLTF; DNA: TGTGCCAGCAGTTACGATCAGCGGCGCGCTTCTGGGGCCAACGTCCTGACTTTC
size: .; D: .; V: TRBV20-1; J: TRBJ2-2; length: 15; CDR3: CSARAAGENTGELFF; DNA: TGCAGTGCTAGAGCGGCAGGGGAGAACACCGGGGAGCTGTTTTTT
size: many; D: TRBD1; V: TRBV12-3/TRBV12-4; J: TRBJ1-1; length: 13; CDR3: CASSRTGVTEAFF; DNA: TGTGCCAGCAGCCGGACAGGGGTCACTGAAGCTTTCTTT
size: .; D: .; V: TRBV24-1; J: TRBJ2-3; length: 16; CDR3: CATSDLSGTSTDTQYF; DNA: TGTGCCACCAGTGATTTATCCGGAACTAGCACAGATACGCAGTATTTT
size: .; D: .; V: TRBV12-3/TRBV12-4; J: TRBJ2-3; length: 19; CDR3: CASCLDGWATKLGADTQYF; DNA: TGTGCCAGCTGTTTAGATGGTTGGGCAACTAAGCTCGGCGCAGATACGCAGTATTTT
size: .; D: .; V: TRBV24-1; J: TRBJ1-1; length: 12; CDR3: CATSAWGGRAFF; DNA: TGTGCCACCAGTGCCTGGGGGGGGAGAGCTTTCTTT
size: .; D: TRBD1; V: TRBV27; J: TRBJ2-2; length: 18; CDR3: CASSPKPLQGVGTGELFF; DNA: TGTGCCAGCAGTCCAAAACCTCTCCAGGGGGTAGGCACCGGGGAGCTGTTTTTT
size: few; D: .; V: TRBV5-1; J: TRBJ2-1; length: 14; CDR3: CASSLRTAQNEQFF; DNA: TGCGCCAGCAGCTTAAGGACAGCCCAAAATGAGCAGTTCTTC
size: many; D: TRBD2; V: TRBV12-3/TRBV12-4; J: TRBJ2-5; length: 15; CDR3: CASSRSGEGRETQYF; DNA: TGTGCCAGCAGTCGCTCCGGGGAGGGCCGTGAGACCCAGTACTTC
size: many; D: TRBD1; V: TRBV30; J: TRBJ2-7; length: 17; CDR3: CAWSGFTGQVYSYEQYF; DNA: TGTGCCTGGAGTGGCTTTACAGGACAGGTTTACTCCTACGAGCAGTACTTC
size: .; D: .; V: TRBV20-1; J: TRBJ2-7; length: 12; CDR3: CSAPLGDYEQYF; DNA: TGCAGTGCCCCCCTGGGTGACTACGAGCAGTACTTC
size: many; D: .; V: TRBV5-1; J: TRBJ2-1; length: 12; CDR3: CASSWGDNEQFF; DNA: TGCGCCAGCAGTTGGGGGGACAATGAGCAGTTCTTC
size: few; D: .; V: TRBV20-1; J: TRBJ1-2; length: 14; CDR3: CSAPRGIKSHGYTF; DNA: TGCAGTGCCCCGCGGGGGATTAAGAGCCATGGCTACACCTTC
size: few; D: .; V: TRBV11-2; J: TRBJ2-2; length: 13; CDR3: CASSLTTVGELFF; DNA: TGTGCCAGCAGCTTGACTACAGTCGGGGAGCTGTTTTTT
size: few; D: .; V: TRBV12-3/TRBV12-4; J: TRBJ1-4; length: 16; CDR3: CASSLGDGATNEKLFF; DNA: TGTGCCAGCAGTTTGGGGGACGGCGCAACTAATGAAAAACTGTTTTTT
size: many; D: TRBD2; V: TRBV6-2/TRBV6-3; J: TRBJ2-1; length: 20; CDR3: CASSTRIGTSGRDSYNEQFF; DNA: TGTGCCAGCAGTACCCGGATAGGGACTAGCGGGAGGGACTCCTACAATGAGCAGTTCTTC
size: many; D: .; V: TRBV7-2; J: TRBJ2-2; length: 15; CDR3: CASSPDPLSAGELFF; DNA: TGTGCCAGCAGCCCGGATCCACTTAGTGCCGGGGAGCTGTTTTTT
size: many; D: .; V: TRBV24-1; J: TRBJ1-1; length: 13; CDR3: CATRDRRNTEAFF; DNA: TGTGCCACCCGGGACCGGAGGAACACTGAAGCTTTCTTT
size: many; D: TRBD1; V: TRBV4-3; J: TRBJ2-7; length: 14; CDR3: CASSQDRGRYEQYF; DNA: TGCGCCAGCAGCCAGGACAGGGGGCGGTACGAGCAGTACTTC
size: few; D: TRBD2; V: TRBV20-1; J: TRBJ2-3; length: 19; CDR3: CSARDPRGVSGRAGDTQYF; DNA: TGCAGTGCTAGGGACCCCCGAGGTGTTAGCGGGAGGGCCGGAGATACGCAGTATTTT
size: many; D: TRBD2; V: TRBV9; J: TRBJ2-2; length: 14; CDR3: CASSSWGGTGELFF; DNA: TGTGCCAGCAGCTCCTGGGGGGGCACCGGGGAGCTGTTTTTT
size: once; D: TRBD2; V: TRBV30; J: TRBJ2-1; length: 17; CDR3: CAWSGFQSGLEGNEQFF; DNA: TGTGCCTGGAGTGGGTTTCAGTCGGGACTAGAAGGCAATGAGCAGTTCTTC
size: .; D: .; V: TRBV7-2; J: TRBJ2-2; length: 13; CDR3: CASSTWNTGELFF; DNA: TGTGCCAGCAGCACATGGAACACCGGGGAGCTGTTTTTT
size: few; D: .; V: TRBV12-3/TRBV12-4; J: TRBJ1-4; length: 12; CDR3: CASSTVSGRLFF; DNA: TGTGCCAGCAGTACGGTTTCAGGACGACTGTTTTTT
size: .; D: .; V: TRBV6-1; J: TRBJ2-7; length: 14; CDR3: CASSEETETYEQYF; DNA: TGTGCCAGCAGTGAAGAGACAGAGACCTACGAGCAGTACTTC
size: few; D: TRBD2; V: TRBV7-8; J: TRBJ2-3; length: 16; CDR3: CASSLGTSWNQDTQYF; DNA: TGTGCCAGCAGCTTAGGGACTAGCTGGAATCAAGATACGCAGTATTTT
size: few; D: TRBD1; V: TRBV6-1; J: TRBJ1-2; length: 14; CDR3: CASSVWTGGGGYTF; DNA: TGTGCCAGCAGTGTGTGGACAGGGGGCGGCGGCTACACCTTC
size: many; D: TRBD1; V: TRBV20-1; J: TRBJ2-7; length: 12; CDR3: CSALGQGDEQYF; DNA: TGCAGTGCTCTGGGACAGGGTGACGAGCAGTACTTC
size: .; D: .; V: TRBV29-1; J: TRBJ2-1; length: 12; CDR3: CSVWADDNEQFF; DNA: TGCAGCGTTTGGGCAGACGACAATGAGCAGTTCTTC
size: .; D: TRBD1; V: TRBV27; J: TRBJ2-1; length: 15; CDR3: CASRGTGGVYNEQFF; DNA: TGTGCCAGCAGGGGGACAGGGGGCGTCTACAATGAGCAGTTCTTC
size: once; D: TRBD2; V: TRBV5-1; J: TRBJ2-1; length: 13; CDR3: CASSLDPSGGAVF; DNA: TGCGCCAGCAGCTTGGATCCTAGCGGGGGGGCCGTCTTC
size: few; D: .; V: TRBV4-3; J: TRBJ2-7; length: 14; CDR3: CASSQEAGGYEQYF; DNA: TGCGCCAGCAGCCAAGAGGCAGGGGGGTACGAGCAGTACTTC
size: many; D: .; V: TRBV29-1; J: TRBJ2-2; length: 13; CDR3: CSVVRDSTGELFF; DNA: TGCAGCGTTGTGCGGGACAGCACCGGGGAGCTGTTTTTT
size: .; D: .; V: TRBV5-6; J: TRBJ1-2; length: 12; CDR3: CASQSTHYGYTF; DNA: TGTGCCAGCCAAAGCACCCACTATGGCTACACCTTC
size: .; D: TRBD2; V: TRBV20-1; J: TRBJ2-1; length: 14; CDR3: CSASLRLAGGEQFF; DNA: TGCAGTGCTAGTCTTCGGCTAGCGGGCGGTGAGCAGTTCTTC
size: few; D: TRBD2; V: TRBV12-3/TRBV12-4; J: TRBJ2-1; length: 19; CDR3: CASSWAGGVIAGGKDEQFF; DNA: TGTGCCAGCAGTTGGGCCGGAGGGGTGATAGCGGGAGGGAAGGATGAGCAGTTCTTC
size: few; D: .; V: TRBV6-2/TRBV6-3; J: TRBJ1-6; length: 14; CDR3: CASRFDSPNSPLHF; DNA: TGTGCCAGCAGATTCGACAGCCCCAATTCACCCCTCCACTTT
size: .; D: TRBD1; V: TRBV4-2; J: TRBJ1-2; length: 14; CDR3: CASSQDQGVNGYTF; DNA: TGTGCCAGCAGCCAAGATCAGGGGGTAAATGGCTACACCTTC
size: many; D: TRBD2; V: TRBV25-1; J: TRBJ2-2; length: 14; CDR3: CASRRGEGTGELFF; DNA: TGTGCCAGCAGAAGAGGGGAGGGCACCGGGGAGCTGTTTTTT